The source of this T cell receptor (beta chain) is a study of response to subunit inactivated influenza vaccine. Turning to this clonotype: Its specificity is not known.

From the RT-PCR reads, TCRdb called clonotypes with MiXCR, one entry per CDR3 protein. Counted here are about 190,000 distinct CDR3 sequences, approximately 15% occurring once; the ten biggest clones make up roughly 25%. Study-level points and caveats: The study's authors posited that every seasonal influenza vaccination enlists few new T cells.

The origin of this receptor is a man in his forties or fifties who received an inactivated influenza vaccine. This specimen was CD8+ T cells sorted from PBMCs, taken less than 6 days after vaccination.

The CDR3 sequence: CASSLDSSDITGELFF. In DNA form, the CDR3 reads TGTGCCAGCAGCCTGGACAGCAGCGATATCACCGGGGAGCTGTTTTTT. The chain recombines TRBV7-9 with TRBJ2-2, with D perhaps matching TRBD1 (6 bases). Germline assignment: CDR1 SEHNR and CDR2 FQNEAQ (reference sequence). This CDR3 has 16 amino acids. V shed 5 bases and J shed 4 bases, with 17 bases lying between them.